This TCR beta chain stems from a study of cytomegalovirus exposure and HLA in healthy donors. V was pared by 4 bases and J by 3 bases, with 6 bases between. Germline CDR1 is SEHNR and CDR2 is FQNEAQ (reference sequence). CDR3 length equals 12 residues. 60 Vbeta and 13 Jbeta primers were used in PCR. The assay was immunoSEQ multiplex PCR, and TCRdb's table has in-frame clones only and misses some. The sample holds about 130,000 clones, approximately 69% seen once. Sequencing was done on a sample of PBMCs. The rearrangement joins TRBV7-9 to TRBJ1-2, with no clear D. The sequence came from a man aged 35 to 55 in good health and CMV-seropositive. The CDR3 coding sequence is TGTGCCAGCAGCTCGCGGGACTATGGCTACACCTTC. Translated: CASSSRDYGYTF. Together with reference TRBV7-9 and TRBJ1-2, the CDR3 gives the full variable domain: DTGVSQNPRHKITKRGQNVTFRCDPISEHNRLYWYRQTLGQGPEFLTYFQNEAQLEKSRLLSDRFSAERPKGSFSTLEIQRTEQGDSAMYLCASSSRDYGYTFGSGTRLTVV.